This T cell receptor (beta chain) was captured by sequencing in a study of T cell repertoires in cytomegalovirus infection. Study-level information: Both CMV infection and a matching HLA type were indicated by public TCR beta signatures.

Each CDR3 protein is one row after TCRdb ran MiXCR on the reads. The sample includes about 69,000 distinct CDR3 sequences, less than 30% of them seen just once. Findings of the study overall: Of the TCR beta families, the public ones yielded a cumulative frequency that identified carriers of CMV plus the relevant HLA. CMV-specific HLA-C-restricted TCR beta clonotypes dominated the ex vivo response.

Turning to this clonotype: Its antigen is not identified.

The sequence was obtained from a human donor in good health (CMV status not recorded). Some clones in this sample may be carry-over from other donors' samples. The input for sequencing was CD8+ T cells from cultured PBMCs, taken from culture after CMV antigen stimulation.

Here the CDR3 reads CASSLGDRGTDTQYF. CDR3 nucleotide sequence: TGTGCCAGCAGTTTAGGGGACAGGGGAACAGATACGCAGTATTTT. The V call is TRBV27, the J call TRBJ2-3; 10 bases are a match to TRBD1. The V gene end was trimmed by 2 bases and the J gene end by 3 bases; junction bases not matched to a gene: 2. Germline V gene sequence: CDR1 MNHEY, CDR2 SMNVEV (reference sequence). The CDR3 contains 15 residues.